These 3 T cell receptor beta chains originate from one sample sequenced in a study of blood T cell repertoires in COVID-19. The assay was immunoSEQ multiplex PCR, and TCRdb's table has in-frame clones only and misses some. The sample includes approximately 300,000 clones, roughly 90% of them seen just once. Material: peripheral blood. Receptors were obtained from a man under 40 with acute or convalescent COVID-19.

The chain combines TRBV19 with TRBJ2-3; a possible D gene is TRBD2 (6 bases). Trimming cost V 5 bases and J 5 bases, with 14 bases left between them. The CDR3 contains 14 residues. CDR1 is LNHDA, CDR2 SQIVND, per germline (reference sequence). The CDR3 is CASSDPGLQDTQYF. The DNA of the CDR3 is TGTGCCAGTAGTGACCCGGGACTCCAAGATACGCAGTATTTT.

This rearrangement joins TRBV18 to TRBJ2-3, with D unresolved. The CDR3 contains 16 residues. The V end lost 0 bases, the J end lost 8 bases, and 18 bases lay between the germline ends. The germline gives CDR1 KGHSH, CDR2 LQKENI. The CDR3 DNA follows: TGTGCCAGCTCACCACCGCACAGAAATTTGGCAGCTACGCAGTATTTT. Translating it yields CASSPPHRNLAATQYF.

V gene TRBV7-2 combines with J gene TRBJ1-4; D possibly corresponds to TRBD1 (5 bases). The germline V gene has CDR1 SGHTA and CDR2 FQGNSA. This CDR3 is 14 amino acids long. Trimming cost V 2 bases and J 5 bases, with 9 bases left between them. CDR3 amino acids: CASSLQGTNEKLFF. Here the CDR3 DNA reads TGTGCCAGCAGCTTACAGGGAACAAATGAAAAACTGTTTTTT.